This record concerns one T cell receptor (beta chain) sequence. Its antigen is not identified. The sample belongs to a study of PD-1 blockade in classical Hodgkin lymphoma. Study summary: The patients were dosed with nivolumab 3 mg/kg, infused intravenously every 2 weeks. Study-level points and caveats: Complete responders started with a diversity level that resembled newly diagnosed patients at baseline. Baseline TCR diversity was reportedly lower in newly diagnosed patients than in healthy donors. It was reported as lower still in relapsed/refractory patients.

Germline values: CDR1 SNHLY, CDR2 FYNNEI. The CDR3 loop spans 15 amino acids. After removal of 5 bases from V and 2 bases from J, the junction contained 5 bases not matched to a gene. Every one of the patients relapsed after autologous stem cell transplantation (brentuximab vedotin exposure was variable). Negative selection with magnetic separation was used to purify CD4+ T cells from thawed PBMCs. Patients showed best responses of complete response, partial response or progressive disease. This table comes from immunoSEQ multiplex PCR, and its TCRdb copy is limited to in-frame clones, with some not included. The sample has about 35,000 clones, around 90% seen once.

This material consisted of CD4+ T cells from blood, taken at baseline. This sequence originates from a human donor with classical Hodgkin lymphoma. The chain has TRBV2 and TRBJ1-2; 10 nucleotides match TRBD1. CDR3 sequence (DNA): TGTGCCAGCAGTCCGACAGGGGGCGCGAACTATGGCTACACCTTC. This translates into CASSPTGGANYGYTF.